Listed below are T cell receptor beta chains from one sample, sequenced in a study of T-cell memory formation after mild COVID-19. TCRdb re-called the 5' RACE reads with MiXCR, one entry per CDR3 protein. Here the sample spans hundreds of thousands of distinct CDR3 sequences, roughly 17% being singletons. The sequencing input was PBMCs or a T cell subset sorted from them (not recorded which). These receptors all stem from an adult woman who had mild COVID-19 (a few samples of this study predate the infection). Cell type and time point are not known. Each CDR3 is given with its conserved first and last residue. The D gene is left open where the match is weak. For some rows the clone size is stated as once, few or many, or as a class when expanded; others skip it.

size	V	D	J	DNA	CDR3
few	TRBV7-8	.	TRBJ1-1	TGTGCCAGCAGCACCAGAAGGGACACTGAAGCTTTCTTT	CASSTRRDTEAFF
few	TRBV9	TRBD2	TRBJ2-3	TGTGCCAGCAGCACCCGGGACTATCCCCTCACAGATACGCAGTATTTT	CASSTRDYPLTDTQYF
.	TRBV12-3/TRBV12-4	TRBD2	TRBJ2-3	TGTGCCAGCAGCCTAAGCGGGAGAGGGGGAGATACGCAGTATTTT	CASSLSGRGGDTQYF
.	TRBV12-3/TRBV12-4	.	TRBJ2-7	TGTGCCAGCAGGGCCTACCCGTACGAGCAGTACTTC	CASRAYPYEQYF
.	TRBV7-9	.	TRBJ2-1	TGTGCCAGCAGCCTCCGCGGTGCCCGCAATGAGCAGTTCTTC	CASSLRGARNEQFF
few	TRBV27	.	TRBJ2-3	TGTGCCAGCAGTTCACAGGGCTCTACGCAGTATTTT	CASSSQGSTQYF
.	TRBV29-1	.	TRBJ2-3	TGCAGCATAGAGAAAGATACGCAGTATTTT	CSIEKDTQYF
few	TRBV11-2	.	TRBJ2-7	TGTGCCAGCAGCTTAGTCGAGCAGTACTTC	CASSLVEQYF
many	TRBV27	TRBD1	TRBJ1-6	TGTGCCAGCAAGGGAGGGGGCGGTTCACCCCTCCACTTT	CASKGGGGSPLHF
few	TRBV5-5	.	TRBJ1-1	TGTGCCAGCAGCTTAGGGGGGGCATCGGAAGCTTTCTTT	CASSLGGASEAFF
few	TRBV10-3	TRBD2	TRBJ2-7	TGTGCCATCAGTGAATTCCCCCCGACTAGCGGAGGCTCCTACGAGCAGTACTTC	CAISEFPPTSGGSYEQYF
few	TRBV6-5	.	TRBJ2-1	TGTGCCAGCAGTTACTCGAACGCCTTCGGCGAGCAGTTCTTC	CASSYSNAFGEQFF
.	TRBV5-4	TRBD1	TRBJ2-3	TGTGCCAGCAGCTTGCCAGGGACAGTTCGCGCAGATACGCAGTATTTT	CASSLPGTVRADTQYF
.	TRBV5-1	.	TRBJ2-7	TGCGCCAGCAGCTCGGACATTTACTACGAGCAGTACTTC	CASSSDIYYEQYF
.	TRBV29-1	TRBD1	TRBJ2-7	TGCAGCGCTTGGACAGGATTCGTCTCCTACGAGCAGTACTTC	CSAWTGFVSYEQYF
.	TRBV7-9	TRBD2	TRBJ2-3	TGTGCCAGCAGCCAAACTAGCGGGTGGTCAGATACGCAGTATTTT	CASSQTSGWSDTQYF
.	TRBV18	TRBD1	TRBJ2-2	TGTGCCAGCTCATCTCTTCCGGGACAGTTTGGAGCCGGGGAGCTGTTTTTT	CASSSLPGQFGAGELFF